The rows below give T cell receptor beta chains drawn from one sample of a study of cytomegalovirus exposure and HLA in healthy donors. The method was immunoSEQ multiplex PCR; TCRdb's version includes in-frame clones alone and lacks a portion of them. This table has 200,000 to 250,000 clones, roughly 80% appearing once. Sample: PBMCs. Every receptor here comes from a woman aged 40 to 50 in good health and CMV-seronegative. Both conserved end residues are part of each CDR3. The order of the fields is V gene, clone size, CDR3 protein. A row's size may be missing; if present it is once, few, many or a size class.

v_call: TRBV5-6
clone_size: .
cdr3_aa: CASTLLAGAYNEQFF

v_call: TRBV10-3
clone_size: .
cdr3_aa: CASQQGAQGVYEQYF

v_call: TRBV5-5
clone_size: .
cdr3_aa: CASSWRQGGGSEAFF

v_call: TRBV27
clone_size: .
cdr3_aa: CASSLMGRPNTEAFF

v_call: TRBV30
clone_size: .
cdr3_aa: CAAISLQRGTYNEQFF

v_call: TRBV7-7
clone_size: .
cdr3_aa: CASSLWLGSYNEQFF

v_call: TRBV7-9
clone_size: few
cdr3_aa: CASSLGQGDQPQHF

v_call: TRBV28
clone_size: .
cdr3_aa: CASSFRLNTEAFF

v_call: TRBV30
clone_size: .
cdr3_aa: CAWSPGGNYGYTF

v_call: TRBV29-1
clone_size: .
cdr3_aa: CSVEGGDQISLSIAF

v_call: TRBV5-6
clone_size: .
cdr3_aa: CASSLERNTEAFF

v_call: TRBV5-4
clone_size: .
cdr3_aa: CASRVGQHTYNEQFF

v_call: TRBV7-9
clone_size: .
cdr3_aa: CASSRDFGNQPQHF

v_call: TRBV6-1
clone_size: .
cdr3_aa: CASSEEGQGAYEQYF

v_call: TRBV10-1
clone_size: few
cdr3_aa: CASSAQGSGANVLTF

v_call: TRBV11-1
clone_size: .
cdr3_aa: CASSLALVQKETQYF

v_call: TRBV4-1
clone_size: .
cdr3_aa: CASSLSGRGNEQFF

v_call: TRBV28
clone_size: .
cdr3_aa: CASSLGSWPNEKLFF

v_call: TRBV6-1
clone_size: few
cdr3_aa: CASSDLAGVTSYNEQFF

v_call: TRBV30
clone_size: .
cdr3_aa: CAWSAHTGLKETQYF

v_call: TRBV2
clone_size: .
cdr3_aa: CASSERQVSTDTQYF

v_call: TRBV7-2
clone_size: .
cdr3_aa: CASSSQRGWTDTQYF

v_call: TRBV6-5
clone_size: .
cdr3_aa: CASSLGARGHEQYF

v_call: TRBV2
clone_size: .
cdr3_aa: CASSNRNIPTNEKLFF

v_call: TRBV30
clone_size: .
cdr3_aa: CAWEGTGGTDTQYF

v_call: TRBV11-3
clone_size: .
cdr3_aa: CASSLTETYEQYF

v_call: TRBV10-3
clone_size: .
cdr3_aa: CAISETPGQAGYTF

v_call: TRBV28
clone_size: .
cdr3_aa: CASTRRLAGIGETQYF

v_call: TRBV6-5
clone_size: .
cdr3_aa: CASSRGTSQTYEQYF

v_call: TRBV18
clone_size: .
cdr3_aa: CASSRATSGVMSASYEQYF

v_call: TRBV18
clone_size: .
cdr3_aa: CASSPEGTDYGYTF

v_call: TRBV2
clone_size: .
cdr3_aa: CASSEALDRFGLNTEAFF

v_call: TRBV6-6
clone_size: .
cdr3_aa: CASSSSRSDTQYF

v_call: TRBV6-5
clone_size: .
cdr3_aa: CASSYSGTGPYEQYF

v_call: TRBV27
clone_size: .
cdr3_aa: CASSLGLAGEDTQYF

v_call: TRBV19
clone_size: .
cdr3_aa: CASSIVGGSTGELFF

v_call: TRBV19
clone_size: .
cdr3_aa: CASWDRYSNQPQHF

v_call: TRBV9
clone_size: .
cdr3_aa: CASSLNPQGAQSDEKLFF

v_call: TRBV30
clone_size: .
cdr3_aa: CAWAEQGLGNEKLFF

v_call: TRBV2
clone_size: .
cdr3_aa: CASRGAGWGYEQYF

v_call: TRBV5-8
clone_size: once
cdr3_aa: CASSLVGGSGNTIYF

v_call: TRBV30
clone_size: .
cdr3_aa: CAWSEGQPQPQHF

v_call: TRBV27
clone_size: .
cdr3_aa: CASRQWSGGNQPQHF

v_call: TRBV4-1
clone_size: .
cdr3_aa: CASSQDPGDYGYTF

v_call: TRBV18
clone_size: .
cdr3_aa: CASSPQVNTGELFF